The next 14 T cell receptor beta chains were all read from a single sample in a study of shared clonotypes between healthy human individuals. Sequenced by immunoSEQ multiplex PCR; TCRdb stores in-frame clones only, minus some. The data contain around 720,000 clones, 73% of them singletons. Sequencing used memory CD4+ T cells sorted from blood. Documented subset: CD45RA-negative fraction. The receptors stem from a young woman in good health.

The sample holds many counts of this clone. The chain has TRBV5-1 and TRBJ2-3; D may be TRBD2 (8 bases). There are 16 residues in the CDR3. V was cut by 4 bases and J by 3 bases, with 18 bases left in between. Germline V gene sequence: CDR1 SGHRS, CDR2 YFSETQ. CDR3 protein: CASSPGQREPTDTQYF. Written as DNA, the CDR3 is TGCGCCAGCAGCCCGGGACAGCGGGAGCCGACAGATACGCAGTATTTT.

The V gene is TRBV29-1, the J gene TRBJ2-7, with 9 bases aligning to TRBD2. Trimming cost V 5 bases and J 0 bases; bases outside gene matches: 5. In germline, CDR1 is SQVTM, CDR2 ANQGSEA. CDR3 length: 14 residues. The CDR3 spells CSVKVSGSSYEQYF. The CDR3 region has the DNA TGCAGCGTTAAGGTTAGCGGGAGCTCCTACGAGCAGTACTTC.

This clone was seen just once. This chain connects TRBV2 to TRBJ2-5; D is unresolved. The length of the CDR3 is 12 residues. Germline loops: CDR1 SNHLY, CDR2 FYNNEI. V lost 4 bases and J lost 1, with 4 bases in between. CDR3 in amino acids: CASSVVQETQYF. CDR3 bases: TGTGCCAGCAGTGTGGTCCAAGAGACCCAGTACTTC.

The rearrangement links TRBV28 to TRBJ1-5; no definite D call. This CDR3 comprises 13 residues. The ends were cut back, 7 bases at V and 0 bases at J, with 7 bases in the middle. Germline V gene data show CDR1 as MDHEN and CDR2 as SYDVKM. This CDR3 is CASTVYSNQPQHF. CDR3 DNA sequence: TGTGCCAGCACAGTATATAGCAATCAGCCCCAGCATTTT.

The V call is TRBV18, the J call TRBJ1-1; TRBD1 matches at 9 bases. This CDR3 contains 16 residues. Germline-derived CDR1 and CDR2 are KGHSH and LQKENI. With V trimmed by 3 bases and J by 6 bases, 11 bases remained unmatched. The CDR3 DNA sequence: TGTGCCAGCTCACCTGCCCGGGACAGGGCGTCAGCTGAAGCTTTCTTT. It codes for CASSPARDRASAEAFF.

This clone has only one observation. The rearrangement uses TRBV29-1 and TRBJ2-1, with 7 positions matching TRBD2. The CDR3 sequence is 14 residues long. Trimming cost V 7 bases and J 2 bases; bases outside gene matches: 8. Germline assignment: CDR1 SQVTM and CDR2 ANQGSEA. The CDR3 region is CSAERDPAYNEQFF. DNA for the CDR3: TGCAGCGCCGAGCGGGACCCCGCCTACAATGAGCAGTTCTTC.

The V call is TRBV21-1, the J call TRBJ1-2. TRBV21-1 is a pseudogene. The CDR3 runs 14 residues. The CDR3 spells CASSMSPEGFGYTF. The CDR3 nucleotides are TGTGCCAGCAGCATGTCTCCCGAGGGGTTCGGCTACACCTTC.

This clone was seen a few times. The V gene is TRBV19, the J gene TRBJ2-5; a weak D match, TRBD2 (5 bases). CDR1 and CDR2 (germline): LNHDA, SQIVND (reference sequence). Trimming removed 6 bases at V and 3 bases at J, with 17 bases between. The CDR3 consists of 15 residues. CDR3 loop: CASSQTGVREETQYF. Here the CDR3 DNA reads TGTGCCAGTAGCCAAACCGGGGTTAGAGAAGAGACCCAGTACTTC.

V and J are TRBV2 and TRBJ1-1; no reliable D call. Looked up from germline, CDR1 is SNHLY and CDR2 is FYNNEI. The CDR3 runs 15 residues. V was trimmed by 0 bases and J by 6 bases, leaving 14 bases between them. In nucleotides, the CDR3 is TGTGCCAGCAGTGAAGCTCGGGTTTATGGGTCTGAAGCTTTCTTT. This sequence encodes CASSEARVYGSEAFF.

The rearrangement joins TRBV6-6 to TRBJ2-1; either TRBD1 or TRBD2 may supply D (5 bases each). Germline CDR1 reads MNHNY; CDR2 reads SVGAGI (reference sequence). With 7 bases removed from V and 14 bases from J, the gap between germline ends came to 18 bases. This CDR3 has 12 amino acids. The CDR3 reads CASTYEGTGKFF. In DNA form, the CDR3 reads TGTGCCAGCACATACGAGGGGACCGGGAAGTTCTTC.

The gene calls are TRBV5-1 and TRBJ1-1; 9 bases match TRBD1. Germline values: CDR1 SGHRS, CDR2 YFSETQ. The junction had 9 bases not matched to a gene; V was cut back by 4 bases and J by 5 bases. The CDR3 is 15 amino acids. In nucleotides, the CDR3 is TGCGCCAGCAGCACCGCCGGGACAGGGAAAACTGAAGCTTTCTTT. Protein sequence: CASSTAGTGKTEAFF.

V gene TRBV6-5 combines with J gene TRBJ2-7; D gene unclear. The germline gives CDR1 MNHEY, CDR2 SVGAGI. Trimming left V 2 bases short and J 4 bases short, with 12 bases between. The CDR3 has 14 amino acids. The CDR3 coding sequence is TGTGCCAGCAGTTACCGGATTGGGCCGTACGAGCAGTACTTC. Translation: CASSYRIGPYEQYF.

As to this clone: Other nucleotide sequences in the sample specify the same CDR3. This chain links TRBV5-1 with TRBJ2-1, with 7 bases aligning to TRBD1. The CDR3 runs 15 residues. The germline gives CDR1 SGHRS, CDR2 YFSETQ. With V trimmed by 0 bases and J by 4 bases, 4 bases remained unmatched. CDR3 DNA: TGCGCCAGCAGCTTGGATGGGGACAGTTACAATGAGCAGTTCTTC. Translation gives CASSLDGDSYNEQFF.

The V call is TRBV6-6, the J call TRBJ1-6, with 7 bases lining up with TRBD1. This CDR3 is 13 amino acids long. Germline CDR1 reads MNHNY; CDR2 reads SVGAGI (reference sequence). V was clipped by 5 bases and J by 9 bases; unmatched bases: 4. CDR3 sequence reads: CASSPGDSSPLHF. CDR3 DNA: TGTGCCAGCAGTCCAGGGGACAGTTCACCCCTCCACTTT.